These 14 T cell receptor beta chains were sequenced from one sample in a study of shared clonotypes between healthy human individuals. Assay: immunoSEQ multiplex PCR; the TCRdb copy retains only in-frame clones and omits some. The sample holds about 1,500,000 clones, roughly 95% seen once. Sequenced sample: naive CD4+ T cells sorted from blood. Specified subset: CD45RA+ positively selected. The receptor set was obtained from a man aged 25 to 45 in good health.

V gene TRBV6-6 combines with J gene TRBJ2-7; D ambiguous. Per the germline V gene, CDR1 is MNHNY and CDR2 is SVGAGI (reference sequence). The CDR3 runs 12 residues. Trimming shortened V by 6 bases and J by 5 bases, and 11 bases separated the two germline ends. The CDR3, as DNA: TGTGCCAGCAGCCTCCGGCAGGACGAGCAGTACTTC. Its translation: CASSLRQDEQYF.

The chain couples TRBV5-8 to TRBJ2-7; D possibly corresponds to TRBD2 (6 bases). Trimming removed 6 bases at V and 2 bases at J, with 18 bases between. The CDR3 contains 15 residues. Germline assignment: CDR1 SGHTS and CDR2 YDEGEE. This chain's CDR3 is CASTKLRGLAYEQYF. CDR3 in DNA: TGTGCCAGCACCAAGTTGCGGGGATTAGCCTACGAGCAGTACTTC.

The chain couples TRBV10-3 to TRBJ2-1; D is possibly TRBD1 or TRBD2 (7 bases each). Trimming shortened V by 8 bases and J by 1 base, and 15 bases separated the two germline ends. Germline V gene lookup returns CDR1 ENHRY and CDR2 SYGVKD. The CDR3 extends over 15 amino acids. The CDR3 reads CAISGRDSSYNEQFF. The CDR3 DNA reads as TGTGCCATCTCTGGGAGGGACAGTTCCTACAATGAGCAGTTCTTC.

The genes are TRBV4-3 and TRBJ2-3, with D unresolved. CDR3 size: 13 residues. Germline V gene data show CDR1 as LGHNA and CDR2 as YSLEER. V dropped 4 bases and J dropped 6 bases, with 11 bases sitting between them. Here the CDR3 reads CASSPRNTDTQYF. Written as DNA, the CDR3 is TGCGCCAGCAGCCCTAGAAACACGGATACGCAGTATTTT.

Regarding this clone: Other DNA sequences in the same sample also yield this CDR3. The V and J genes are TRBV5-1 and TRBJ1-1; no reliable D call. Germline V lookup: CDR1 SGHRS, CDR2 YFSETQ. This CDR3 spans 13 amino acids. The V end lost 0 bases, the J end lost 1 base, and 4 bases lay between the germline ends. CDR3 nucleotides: TGCGCCAGCAGCTTGGTTCGGAACACTGAAGCTTTCTTT. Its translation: CASSLVRNTEAFF.

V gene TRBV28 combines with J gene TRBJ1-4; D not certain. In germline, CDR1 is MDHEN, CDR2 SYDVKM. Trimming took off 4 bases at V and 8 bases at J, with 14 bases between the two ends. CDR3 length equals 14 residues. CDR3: CASSYDLRAEKLFF. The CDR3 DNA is TGTGCCAGCAGTTATGATCTGCGCGCCGAAAAACTGTTTTTT.

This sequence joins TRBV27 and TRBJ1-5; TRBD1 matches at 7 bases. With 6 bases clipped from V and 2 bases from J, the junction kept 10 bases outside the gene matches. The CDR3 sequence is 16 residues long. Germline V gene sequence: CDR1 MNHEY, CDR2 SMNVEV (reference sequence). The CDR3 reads CASSFQGGRGNQPQHF. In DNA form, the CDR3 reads TGTGCCAGCAGCTTCCAGGGGGGGAGGGGCAATCAGCCCCAGCATTTT.

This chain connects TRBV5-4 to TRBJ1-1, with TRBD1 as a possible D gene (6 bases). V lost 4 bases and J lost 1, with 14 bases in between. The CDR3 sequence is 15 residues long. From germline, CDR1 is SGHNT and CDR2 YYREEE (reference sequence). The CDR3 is CASSLSGGPNTEAFF. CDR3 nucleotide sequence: TGTGCCAGCAGCCTCTCGGGGGGCCCGAACACTGAAGCTTTCTTT.

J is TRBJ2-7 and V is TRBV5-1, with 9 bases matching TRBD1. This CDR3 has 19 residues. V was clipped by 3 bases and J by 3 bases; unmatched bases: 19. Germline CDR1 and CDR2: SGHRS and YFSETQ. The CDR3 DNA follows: TGCGCCAGCAGCTCCGTCCCTCCGGGACAGGGTTCGGCATACTACGAGCAGTACTTC. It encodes CASSSVPPGQGSAYYEQYF. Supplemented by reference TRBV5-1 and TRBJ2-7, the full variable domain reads KAGVTQTPRYLIKTRGQQVTLSCSPISGHRSVSWYQQTPGQGLQFLFEYFSETQRNKGNFPGRFSGRQFSNSRSEMNVSTLELGDSALYLCASSSVPPGQGSAYYEQYFGPGTRLTVT.

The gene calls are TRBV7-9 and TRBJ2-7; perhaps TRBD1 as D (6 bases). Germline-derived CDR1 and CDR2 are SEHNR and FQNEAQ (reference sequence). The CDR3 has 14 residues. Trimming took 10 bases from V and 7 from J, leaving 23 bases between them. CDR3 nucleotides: TGTGCCACTTCGGGCCCGCTAGGTAGGGGGGAGCAGTACTTC. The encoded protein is CATSGPLGRGEQYF.

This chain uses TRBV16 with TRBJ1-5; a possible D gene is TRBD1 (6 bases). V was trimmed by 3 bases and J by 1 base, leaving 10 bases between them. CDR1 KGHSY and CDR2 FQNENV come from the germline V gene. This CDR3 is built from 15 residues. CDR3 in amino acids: CASSHQGHSNQPQHF. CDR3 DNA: TGTGCCAGCAGCCACCAGGGGCACAGCAATCAGCCCCAGCATTTT.

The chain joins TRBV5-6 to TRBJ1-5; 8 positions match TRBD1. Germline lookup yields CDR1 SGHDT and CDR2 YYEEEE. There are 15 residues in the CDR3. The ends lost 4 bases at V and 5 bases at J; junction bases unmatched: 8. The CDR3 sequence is CASSARTGFDQPQHF. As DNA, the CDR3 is TGTGCCAGCAGCGCGAGGACAGGGTTCGATCAGCCCCAGCATTTT.

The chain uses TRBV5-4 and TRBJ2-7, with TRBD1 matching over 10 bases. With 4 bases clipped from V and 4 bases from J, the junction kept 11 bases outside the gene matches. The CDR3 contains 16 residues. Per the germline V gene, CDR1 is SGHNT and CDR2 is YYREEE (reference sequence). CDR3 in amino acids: CASSGRQGAFGYEQYF. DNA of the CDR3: TGTGCCAGCAGCGGAAGACAGGGGGCGTTTGGTTACGAGCAGTACTTC. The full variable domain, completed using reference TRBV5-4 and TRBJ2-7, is ETGVTQSPTHLIKTRGQQVTLRCSSQSGHNTVSWYQQALGQGPQFIFQYYREEENGRGNFPPRFSGLQFPNYSSELNVNALELDDSALYLCASSGRQGAFGYEQYFGPGTRLTVT.

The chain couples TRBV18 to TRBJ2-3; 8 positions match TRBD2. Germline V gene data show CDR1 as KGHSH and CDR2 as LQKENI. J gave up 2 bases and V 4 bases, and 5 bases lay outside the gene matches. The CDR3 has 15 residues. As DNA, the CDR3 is TGTGCCAGCTCACTGGGGCGGGAGGCCACAGATACGCAGTATTTT. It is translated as CASSLGREATDTQYF.